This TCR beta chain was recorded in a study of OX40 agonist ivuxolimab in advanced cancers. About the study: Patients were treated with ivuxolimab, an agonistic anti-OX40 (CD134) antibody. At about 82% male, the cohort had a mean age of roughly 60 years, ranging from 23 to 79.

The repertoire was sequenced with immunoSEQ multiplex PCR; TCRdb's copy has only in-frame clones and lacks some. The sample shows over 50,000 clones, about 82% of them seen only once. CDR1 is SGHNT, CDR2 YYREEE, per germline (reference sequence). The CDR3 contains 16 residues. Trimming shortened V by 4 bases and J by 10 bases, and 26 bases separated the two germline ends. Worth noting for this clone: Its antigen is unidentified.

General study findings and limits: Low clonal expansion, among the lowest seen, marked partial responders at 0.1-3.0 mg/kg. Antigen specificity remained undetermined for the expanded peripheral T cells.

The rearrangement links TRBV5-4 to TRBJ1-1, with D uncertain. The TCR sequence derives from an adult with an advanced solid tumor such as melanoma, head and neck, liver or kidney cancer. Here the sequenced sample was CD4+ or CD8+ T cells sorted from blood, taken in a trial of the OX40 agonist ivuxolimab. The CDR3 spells CASSGKFTPLAFRAFF. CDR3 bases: TGTGCCAGCAGCGGTAAATTTACGCCGTTGGCATTTCGAGCTTTCTTT. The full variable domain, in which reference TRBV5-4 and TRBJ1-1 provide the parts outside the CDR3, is ETGVTQSPTHLIKTRGQQVTLRCSSQSGHNTVSWYQQALGQGPQFIFQYYREEENGRGNFPPRFSGLQFPNYSSELNVNALELDDSALYLCASSGKFTPLAFRAFFGQGTRLTVV.